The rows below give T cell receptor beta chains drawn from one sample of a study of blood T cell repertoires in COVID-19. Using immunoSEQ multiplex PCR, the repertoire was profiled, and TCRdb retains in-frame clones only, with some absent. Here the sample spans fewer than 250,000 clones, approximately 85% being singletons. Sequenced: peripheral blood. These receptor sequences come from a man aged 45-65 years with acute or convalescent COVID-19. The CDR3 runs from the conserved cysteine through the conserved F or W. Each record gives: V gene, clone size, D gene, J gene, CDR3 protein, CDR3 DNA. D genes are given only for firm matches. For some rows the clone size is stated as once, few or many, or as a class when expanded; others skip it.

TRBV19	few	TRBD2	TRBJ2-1	CASTLSGRGNEQFF	TGTGCCAGTACCCTAAGCGGGAGGGGGAATGAGCAGTTCTTC
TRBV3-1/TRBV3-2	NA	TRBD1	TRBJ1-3	CASSRQGLEDTIYF	TGTGCCAGCAGTAGACAGGGATTGGAAGACACCATATATTTT
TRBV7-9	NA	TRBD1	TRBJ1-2	CASRVTGQEKSNYGYTF	TGTGCCAGCAGAGTTACGGGACAGGAGAAATCCAACTATGGCTACACCTTC
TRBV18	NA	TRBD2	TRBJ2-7	CASRPGIGGLAGLYEQYF	TGTGCCAGCCGGCCCGGGATTGGGGGACTAGCGGGACTCTACGAGCAGTACTTC
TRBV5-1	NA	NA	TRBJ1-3	CASSLAGGQPSSGNTIYF	TGCGCCAGCAGCTTGGCTGGTGGACAGCCGAGCTCTGGAAACACCATATATTTT
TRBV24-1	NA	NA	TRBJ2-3	CATSDSDSHTQYF	TGTGCCACCAGTGACTCGGACTCGCATACGCAGTATTTT
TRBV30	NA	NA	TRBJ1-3	CAWVPPGAGNTIYF	TGTGCCTGGGTCCCCCCGGGGGCTGGAAACACCATATATTTT
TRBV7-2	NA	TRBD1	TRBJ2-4	CASSLGRDSNIGKNIQYF	TGTGCCAGCAGCTTAGGAAGGGACAGTAATATAGGCAAAAACATTCAGTACTTC
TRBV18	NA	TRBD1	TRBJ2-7	CASSSLAGTGAYEQYF	TGTGCCAGCTCATCCCTGGCCGGGACAGGGGCCTACGAGCAGTACTTC
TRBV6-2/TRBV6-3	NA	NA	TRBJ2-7	CASSYGGSVYEQYF	TGTGCCAGCAGTTACGGGGGCTCCGTTTACGAGCAGTACTTC
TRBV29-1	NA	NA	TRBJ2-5	CSVVEGGKTQYF	TGCAGCGTTGTGGAGGGAGGAAAGACCCAGTACTTC
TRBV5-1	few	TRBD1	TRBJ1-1	CASSRGTVNTEAFF	TGCGCCAGCAGCCGAGGGACAGTGAACACTGAAGCTTTCTTT
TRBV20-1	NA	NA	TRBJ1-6	CSAQGNSPLHF	TGCAGTGCACAGGGAAATTCACCCCTCCACTTT
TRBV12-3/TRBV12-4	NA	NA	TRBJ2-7	CASSPRGYEQYF	TGTGCCAGCAGTCCGCGAGGCTACGAGCAGTACTTC
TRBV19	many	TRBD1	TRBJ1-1	CASRSGGGVYTEAFF	TGTGCCAGTAGATCAGGGGGCGGAGTTTACACTGAAGCTTTCTTT
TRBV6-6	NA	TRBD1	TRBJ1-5	CASTPGQGAQDQPQHF	TGTGCCAGCACCCCGGGACAGGGGGCGCAGGATCAGCCCCAGCATTTT
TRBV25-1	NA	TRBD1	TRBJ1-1	CASSLDRVTEAFF	TGTGCCAGCAGCCTCGACAGGGTGACTGAAGCTTTCTTT
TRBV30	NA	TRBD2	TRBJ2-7	CAWTGLAGAVSYEQYF	TGTGCCTGGACCGGACTAGCGGGAGCGGTCTCCTACGAGCAGTACTTC
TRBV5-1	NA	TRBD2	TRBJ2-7	CASSVGLAGGSYEQYF	TGCGCCAGCAGCGTCGGACTAGCGGGGGGCTCCTACGAGCAGTACTTC
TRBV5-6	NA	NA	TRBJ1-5	CASSLAGASNQPQHF	TGTGCCAGCAGCTTGGCAGGGGCTAGCAATCAGCCCCAGCATTTT
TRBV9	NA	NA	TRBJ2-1	CASSVGGRGANNEQFF	TGTGCCAGCAGCGTAGGTGGGCGGGGAGCGAACAATGAGCAGTTCTTC
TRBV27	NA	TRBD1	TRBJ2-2	CASSSYRGSTGELFF	TGTGCCAGCAGTTCCTACAGGGGAAGCACCGGGGAGCTGTTTTTT
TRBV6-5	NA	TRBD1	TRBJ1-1	CASSYTRTGGISEAFF	TGTGCCAGCAGTTACACGAGGACAGGGGGCATCTCTGAAGCTTTCTTT
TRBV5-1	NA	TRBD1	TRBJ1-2	CASSLDGTGGRRDYGYTF	TGCGCCAGCAGCTTAGACGGGACAGGGGGCAGAAGAGACTATGGCTACACCTTC
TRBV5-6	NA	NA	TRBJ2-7	CASSFTALGEQYF	TGTGCCAGCAGCTTTACCGCGCTTGGCGAGCAGTACTTC
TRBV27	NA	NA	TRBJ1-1	CASSLAGYTEAFF	TGTGCCAGCAGTTTAGCCGGTTACACTGAAGCTTTCTTT